Here is one T cell receptor (beta chain) with its context. This entry comes from a study of CD8+ T cells in alopecia areata. Following extraction, RNA underwent reverse transcription to cDNA, which served as the sequencing template. The repertoire was sequenced with immunoSEQ multiplex PCR; TCRdb's copy has only in-frame clones and lacks some. The sample yields some 170,000 clones, about 66% seen once. This CDR3 is 15 amino acids long. The germline V gene has CDR1 MNHEY and CDR2 SVGAGI. Trimming took off 0 bases at V and 4 bases at J, with 12 bases between the two ends. This sequence originates from a human donor with alopecia areata. V gene TRBV6-5 combines with J gene TRBJ1-1, with D perhaps matching TRBD1 (5 bases). The specimen comprised CD8+ T cells sorted from blood, sampled at week 0. In DNA, the CDR3 is TGTGCCAGCAGTTACTCGTTCAGGGAGGCCACTGAAGCTTTCTTT. This translates into CASSYSFREATEAFF.